Listed below are T cell receptor beta chains from one sample, sequenced in a study of metastatic and nonmetastatic thyroid tumors. Using MiXCR, TCRdb reanalyzed the PCR reads. The sample includes roughly 23,000 clones, under 30% of them seen just once. The sample consisted of blood. These receptor sequences come from a male donor with papillary thyroid cancer or a benign thyroid nodule (not recorded which). Some clones in this sample may be carry-over from other donors' samples. CDR3s include the opening cysteine and the closing phenylalanine or tryptophan. Fields, in order: D gene, CDR3 length, clone size, J gene, V gene, CDR3 protein, CDR3 DNA. D genes are given only for firm matches. A row's size may be missing; if present it is once, few, many or a size class.

D: .; length: 17; size: .; J: TRBJ1-2; V: TRBV18; CDR3: CASSPGLWQDNNYGYTF; DNA: TGTGCCAGCTCACCCGGGTTGTGGCAGGACAATAATTATGGCTACACCTTC
D: .; length: 14; size: .; J: TRBJ2-3; V: TRBV11-3; CDR3: CASSLGGDTDTQYF; DNA: TGTGCCAGCAGCTTAGGAGGGGACACAGATACGCAGTATTTT
D: .; length: 14; size: .; J: TRBJ1-6; V: TRBV2; CDR3: CASSVRGSNSPLHF; DNA: TGTGCCAGCAGTGTCAGGGGTTCCAATTCACCCCTCCACTTT
D: .; length: 15; size: once; J: TRBJ1-5; V: TRBV5-1; CDR3: CASSLIPGDNQPQHF; DNA: TGCGCCAGCAGCTTGATCCCAGGGGACAATCAGCCCCAGCATTTT
D: .; length: 13; size: many; J: TRBJ1-5; V: TRBV30; CDR3: CAWSGRRDQPQHF; DNA: TGTGCCTGGAGTGGTAGAAGGGACCAGCCCCAGCATTTT
D: .; length: 16; size: .; J: TRBJ2-2; V: TRBV11-2; CDR3: CASSTISRVNTGELFF; DNA: TGTGCCAGCAGCACCATTTCACGGGTTAACACCGGGGAGCTGTTTTTT
D: TRBD1; length: 15; size: .; J: TRBJ1-5; V: TRBV6-1; CDR3: CASSNRQGGNQPQHF; DNA: TGTGCCAGCAGTAACAGACAGGGGGGCAATCAGCCCCAGCATTTT
D: TRBD1; length: 14; size: .; J: TRBJ1-1; V: TRBV6-2/TRBV6-3; CDR3: CASLPRGANTEAFF; DNA: TGTGCCAGCCTCCCCAGGGGGGCGAACACTGAAGCTTTCTTT
D: TRBD2; length: 16; size: many; J: TRBJ2-2; V: TRBV11-2; CDR3: CASSRRLAGNTGELFF; DNA: TGTGCCAGCAGCCGCAGACTAGCGGGCAACACCGGGGAGCTGTTTTTT
D: TRBD1; length: 15; size: few; J: TRBJ1-2; V: TRBV19; CDR3: CASSPGQSPSYGYTF; DNA: TGTGCCAGTAGCCCGGGACAGAGCCCCTCCTATGGCTACACCTTC
D: TRBD2; length: 13; size: many; J: TRBJ2-5; V: TRBV7-6; CDR3: CASSPFGGETQYF; DNA: TGTGCCAGCAGCCCGTTCGGGGGGGAGACCCAGTACTTC
D: .; length: 14; size: many; J: TRBJ2-5; V: TRBV30; CDR3: CAWSQGYGQETQYF; DNA: TGTGCCTGGTCACAGGGATATGGACAAGAGACCCAGTACTTC
D: .; length: 15; size: many; J: TRBJ2-3; V: TRBV6-5; CDR3: CASSYTPEGGDTQYF; DNA: TGTGCCAGCAGTTACACACCCGAAGGTGGGGATACGCAGTATTTT
D: .; length: 15; size: .; J: TRBJ1-6; V: TRBV15; CDR3: CATSSRLPGDSPLHF; DNA: TGTGCCACCAGCAGTAGACTTCCTGGGGATTCACCCCTCCACTTT
D: .; length: 13; size: many; J: TRBJ2-2; V: TRBV7-9; CDR3: CVKGKARTGELFF; DNA: TGTGTTAAGGGGAAGGCAAGAACCGGGGAGCTGTTTTTT
D: .; length: 15; size: many; J: TRBJ2-2; V: TRBV25-1; CDR3: CASSPIEANTGELFF; DNA: TGTGCCAGCAGTCCAATAGAGGCGAACACCGGGGAGCTGTTTTTT
D: .; length: 13; size: few; J: TRBJ2-1; V: TRBV28; CDR3: CASSRTANNEQFF; DNA: TGTGCCAGCAGTCGGACGGCAAACAATGAGCAGTTCTTC
D: TRBD2; length: 15; size: .; J: TRBJ2-5; V: TRBV6-1; CDR3: CASSVGLAGSETQYF; DNA: TGTGCCAGCAGTGTTGGACTAGCGGGAAGTGAGACCCAGTACTTC
D: .; length: 12; size: few; J: TRBJ2-1; V: TRBV7-9; CDR3: CASSSAYNEQFF; DNA: TGTGCCAGCAGCTCGGCCTACAATGAGCAGTTCTTC
D: .; length: 12; size: many; J: TRBJ1-2; V: TRBV28; CDR3: CASTPEPGRYTF; DNA: TGTGCCAGCACACCTGAGCCAGGGCGCTACACCTTC
D: TRBD1; length: 15; size: few; J: TRBJ2-1; V: TRBV7-6; CDR3: CASSLPGQGADEQFF; DNA: TGTGCCAGCAGCTTACCGGGACAGGGGGCGGATGAGCAGTTCTTC
D: .; length: 12; size: many; J: TRBJ1-3; V: TRBV28; CDR3: CASSLNRNTIYF; DNA: TGTGCCAGCAGTTTAAACAGGAACACCATATATTTT
D: .; length: 15; size: .; J: TRBJ1-5; V: TRBV20-1; CDR3: CSARGASFLNQPQHF; DNA: TGCAGTGCTAGAGGTGCCTCATTCCTTAATCAGCCCCAGCATTTT
D: .; length: 15; size: many; J: TRBJ2-7; V: TRBV25-1; CDR3: CASSEDRFFTYEQYF; DNA: TGTGCCAGCAGCGAGGACAGATTTTTTACCTACGAGCAGTACTTC
D: .; length: 13; size: .; J: TRBJ1-2; V: TRBV2; CDR3: CASSDRTRYGYTF; DNA: TGTGCCAGCAGTGACCGAACACGCTATGGCTACACCTTC
D: .; length: 12; size: once; J: TRBJ2-3; V: TRBV15; CDR3: CATSSTKDTHYF; DNA: TGTGCCACCAGCTCTACAAAAGATACGCACTATTTT
D: TRBD2; length: 13; size: .; J: TRBJ2-7; V: TRBV6-1; CDR3: CASIRREGYEQYF; DNA: TGTGCCAGCATTCGGCGGGAGGGATACGAGCAGTACTTC
D: .; length: 15; size: once; J: TRBJ2-2; V: TRBV18; CDR3: CASSPQSGNTGELFF; DNA: TGTGCCAGCTCACCACAATCGGGGAACACCGGGGAGCTGTTTTTT
D: .; length: 15; size: many; J: TRBJ2-5; V: TRBV6-5; CDR3: CASSYQQPNQITQYF; DNA: TGTGCCAGCAGTTACCAACAACCCAATCAGATAACCCAGTACTTC
D: .; length: 16; size: many; J: TRBJ2-1; V: TRBV5-1; CDR3: CASSLTTGSSYNEQFF; DNA: TGCGCCAGCAGCCTTACTACAGGGAGCTCCTACAATGAGCAGTTCTTC
D: TRBD2; length: 15; size: .; J: TRBJ2-3; V: TRBV5-1; CDR3: CASSAGLGFGDTQYF; DNA: TGCGCCAGCAGCGCGGGACTAGGCTTTGGGGATACGCAGTATTTT
D: TRBD2; length: 16; size: many; J: TRBJ2-3; V: TRBV7-3; CDR3: CASSLYGSGTGDTQYF; DNA: TGTGCCAGCAGCTTATATGGGAGCGGGACGGGGGATACGCAGTATTTT
D: .; length: 14; size: many; J: TRBJ1-5; V: TRBV2; CDR3: CASRQENSNQPQHF; DNA: TGTGCCAGCAGACAGGAAAATAGCAATCAGCCCCAGCATTTT
D: .; length: 16; size: many; J: TRBJ2-6; V: TRBV27; CDR3: CASSGQGRSGANVLTF; DNA: TGTGCCAGCAGTGGACAAGGCCGCTCTGGGGCCAACGTCCTGACTTTC
D: TRBD2; length: 15; size: few; J: TRBJ2-5; V: TRBV5-6; CDR3: CASSPSGSQQETQYF; DNA: TGTGCCAGCAGCCCGAGCGGGAGTCAACAAGAGACCCAGTACTTC
D: TRBD2; length: 17; size: many; J: TRBJ2-1; V: TRBV4-2; CDR3: CASSPQRTSGKYNEQFF; DNA: TGTGCCAGCAGCCCACAGCGGACTAGCGGGAAATACAATGAGCAGTTCTTC
D: TRBD1; length: 17; size: .; J: TRBJ2-1; V: TRBV5-1; CDR3: CASSSQGAGSSYNEQFF; DNA: TGCGCCAGCAGCTCCCAGGGGGCGGGAAGCTCCTACAATGAGCAGTTCTTC
D: TRBD2; length: 17; size: .; J: TRBJ2-1; V: TRBV2; CDR3: CASSPVRVAGAGNEQFF; DNA: TGTGCCAGCAGTCCTGTGAGGGTAGCGGGAGCGGGCAATGAGCAGTTCTTC
D: .; length: 13; size: many; J: TRBJ1-6; V: TRBV5-1; CDR3: CASSLDPNSPLHF; DNA: TGCGCCAGCAGCTTGGACCCCAATTCACCCCTCCACTTT
D: TRBD2; length: 16; size: many; J: TRBJ2-5; V: TRBV24-1; CDR3: CATSDRTSGSKETQYF; DNA: TGTGCCACCAGTGACCGGACTAGCGGGAGTAAGGAGACCCAGTACTTC
D: TRBD1; length: 18; size: .; J: TRBJ1-4; V: TRBV18; CDR3: CASSPRTGKFGTNEKLFF; DNA: TGTGCCAGCTCCCCCCGGACAGGGAAGTTCGGAACTAATGAAAAACTGTTTTTT
D: .; length: 16; size: many; J: TRBJ2-1; V: TRBV11-2; CDR3: CASSPRLQSSYNEQFF; DNA: TGTGCCAGCAGCCCAAGACTCCAGAGCTCCTACAATGAGCAGTTCTTC
D: TRBD2; length: 14; size: .; J: TRBJ2-3; V: TRBV19; CDR3: CASKPSGVLDTQYF; DNA: TGTGCCAGTAAACCTAGCGGGGTTTTGGATACGCAGTATTTT
D: .; length: 15; size: many; J: TRBJ2-5; V: TRBV11-2; CDR3: CASSLDRQGGRTQYF; DNA: TGTGCCAGCAGCTTAGATCGACAGGGCGGGAGGACCCAGTACTTC
D: .; length: 15; size: many; J: TRBJ1-3; V: TRBV7-8; CDR3: CASSLGRAGINTIYF; DNA: TGTGCCAGCAGCTTAGGGCGGGCAGGGATTAACACCATATATTTT
D: TRBD2; length: 14; size: .; J: TRBJ2-1; V: TRBV20-1; CDR3: CSASLLASYNDQFF; DNA: TGCAGTGCTAGCCTACTAGCGTCCTACAATGATCAGTTCTTC
D: .; length: 14; size: many; J: TRBJ1-1; V: TRBV28; CDR3: CASRGNRKNTEAFF; DNA: TGTGCCAGCAGAGGAAACAGGAAGAACACTGAAGCTTTCTTT
D: TRBD1; length: 14; size: many; J: TRBJ1-5; V: TRBV20-1; CDR3: CSAPTGYSNQPQHF; DNA: TGCAGTGCCCCGACAGGGTATAGCAATCAGCCCCAGCATTTT
D: TRBD1; length: 14; size: .; J: TRBJ1-2; V: TRBV18; CDR3: CASSLRTGGSVNTF; DNA: TGTGCCAGCTCTCTTCGGACAGGGGGCTCTGTAAACACCTTC
D: .; length: 13; size: many; J: TRBJ2-1; V: TRBV20-1; CDR3: CSASLPSYNEQFF; DNA: TGCAGTGCTAGTCTCCCTAGCTACAATGAGCAGTTCTTC
D: TRBD1; length: 14; size: many; J: TRBJ2-7; V: TRBV28; CDR3: CASTTGTVLHEQYF; DNA: TGTGCCAGCACGACCGGGACAGTGTTACACGAGCAGTACTTC
D: TRBD2; length: 14; size: few; J: TRBJ2-2; V: TRBV19; CDR3: CASKLAGEAGELFF; DNA: TGTGCCAGTAAGCTAGCGGGAGAGGCCGGGGAGCTGTTTTTT
D: .; length: 13; size: .; J: TRBJ1-1; V: TRBV2; CDR3: CASGFDRNTEAFF; DNA: TGTGCCAGCGGGTTCGACAGGAACACTGAAGCTTTCTTT
D: TRBD2; length: 15; size: many; J: TRBJ2-3; V: TRBV7-2; CDR3: CASSSGLAVTDTQYF; DNA: TGTGCCAGCAGCTCTGGACTAGCGGTGACAGATACGCAGTATTTT
D: .; length: 14; size: many; J: TRBJ2-5; V: TRBV10-1; CDR3: CASSELASGETQYF; DNA: TGCGCCAGCAGTGAATTAGCCTCGGGGGAGACCCAGTACTTC
D: .; length: 13; size: many; J: TRBJ2-3; V: TRBV7-3; CDR3: CASSLDRTDTQYF; DNA: TGTGCCAGCAGCTTAGACAGAACAGATACGCAGTATTTT
D: TRBD2; length: 14; size: many; J: TRBJ2-7; V: TRBV20-1; CDR3: CSAGKGLAAYEQYF; DNA: TGCAGTGCTGGGAAGGGACTAGCGGCTTACGAGCAGTACTTC
D: .; length: 13; size: many; J: TRBJ2-7; V: TRBV11-2; CDR3: CASSLFGGGEQYF; DNA: TGTGCCAGCAGCTTATTCGGGGGAGGCGAGCAGTACTTC
D: .; length: 14; size: many; J: TRBJ1-4; V: TRBV28; CDR3: CASSPAGGNEKLFF; DNA: TGTGCCAGCAGCCCCGCGGGGGGGAACGAAAAACTGTTTTTT
D: .; length: 16; size: .; J: TRBJ2-5; V: TRBV11-2; CDR3: CASSPARGSREETQYF; DNA: TGTGCCAGCAGCCCGGCCCGGGGGTCTAGGGAAGAGACCCAGTACTTC